A single sample gave rise to the 25 T cell receptor beta chains below, sequenced in a study of OX40 agonist ivuxolimab in advanced cancers. Library creation used the immunoSEQ multiplex PCR assay. TCRdb obtained this table from immuneACCESS and retained in-frame rearrangements with V and J assigned. These tables miss some clones; where compared with another copy, unresolved V genes account for less than half of the shortfall, and the remainder is unexplained. This sample lists 75,000 to 95,000 clones; 91% were detected once. The ten largest clones add up to under 3% of the sample. This sample comprised CD4+ or CD8+ T cells sorted from blood, obtained in a trial of the OX40 agonist ivuxolimab. All receptors come from an adult with an advanced solid tumor such as melanoma, head and neck, liver or kidney cancer.

The V gene is TRBV7-8, the J gene TRBJ1-3; 9 bases are a match to TRBD1. Germline V gives CDR1 SGHVS, CDR2 FQNEAQ. The CDR3 runs to 18 residues. Trimming took 2 bases from V and 4 from J; bases not matched to a gene: 12. The CDR3 nucleotides are TGTGCCAGCAGCTTATCCGGCTACGGGACAGGGTCGGGAAACACCATATATTTT. The encoded protein is CASSLSGYGTGSGNTIYF.

This sequence joins TRBV6-5 and TRBJ2-1; D gene uncertain. Between the trimmed V and J ends, which lost 2 bases and 3 bases, there was a span of 14 bases. CDR1 and CDR2 from the germline V gene are MNHEY and SVGAGI. The CDR3 length is 16 residues. This chain's CDR3 is CASSYPHPLGYNEQFF. CDR3 DNA: TGTGCCAGCAGTTACCCCCACCCATTGGGCTACAATGAGCAGTTCTTC.

This chain uses TRBV2 with TRBJ2-4; TRBD2 agrees at 16 bases. J lost 8 bases, V lost 6 bases, and 7 bases had no gene match. This CDR3 region has 16 residues. Germline CDR1 and CDR2: SNHLY and FYNNEI. The CDR3 reads CASRPPGLAGGYIQYF. For the CDR3, the DNA is TGTGCCAGCAGGCCCCCGGGACTAGCGGGAGGGTACATTCAGTACTTC.

This rearrangement joins TRBV5-4 to TRBJ1-5; weak D call: TRBD1 (5 bases). Trimming shortened V by 0 bases and J by 9 bases, and 10 bases separated the two germline ends. The CDR3 totals 13 residues. Germline V gives CDR1 SGHNT, CDR2 YYREEE (reference sequence). This CDR3 is CASSLAFGGPQHF. The CDR3 nucleotides read TGTGCCAGCAGCTTGGCCTTTGGGGGGCCCCAGCATTTT.

CDR3 loop: CASSQPSTGISGNTIYF. In nucleotides, the CDR3 is TGTGCCAGCAGCCAACCTTCAACAGGAATCTCTGGAAACACCATATATTTT. The rearrangement joins TRBV25-1 to TRBJ1-3; perhaps TRBD1 as D (5 bases). The CDR3 consists of 17 residues. Trimming pared 6 bases from V and 0 bases from J, leaving 18 bases between. Germline V gives CDR1 MGHDK, CDR2 SYGVNS.

This chain uses TRBV6-5 with TRBJ2-7; 7 bases are a match to TRBD1. The ends lost 7 bases at V and 4 bases at J; junction bases unmatched: 13. This CDR3 has 15 residues. Germline lookup yields CDR1 MNHEY and CDR2 SVGAGI. The CDR3: CASTLSRGRGYEQYF. The DNA of the CDR3 is TGTGCCAGCACCTTGTCCAGGGGCAGGGGGTACGAGCAGTACTTC.

The rearrangement joins TRBV7-2 to TRBJ2-3; 7 nucleotides agree with TRBD1. The CDR3 loop spans 16 amino acids. Germline trimming cut 2 bases from V and 4 bases from J; bases unmatched to any gene: 9. Germline values: CDR1 SGHTA, CDR2 FQGNSA. CDR3 protein: CASSLMGSGTADTQYF. The CDR3 DNA is TGTGCCAGCAGCTTAATGGGATCCGGGACAGCAGATACGCAGTATTTT.

This chain joins TRBV10-3 and TRBJ2-3, with D perhaps TRBD2 (6 bases). Germline loops: CDR1 ENHRY, CDR2 SYGVKD. Trimming stripped 2 bases from V and 5 bases from J, with 14 bases between. This CDR3 has 15 amino acids. Here the CDR3 DNA reads TGTGCCATCAGTGAGGGAGCGGGCCTGGGAGATACGCAGTATTTT. Translation gives CAISEGAGLGDTQYF.

The chain recombines TRBV21-1 with TRBJ2-7; the tabulated D call, TRBD1, remains unverified against the DNA. TRBV21-1 is a known pseudogene. The CDR3 contains 15 residues. The CDR3 region is CARDFRDTISYEQYF. CDR3 sequence (DNA): TGTGCCAGAGACTTCCGGGACACAATATCCTACGAGCAGTACTTC.

The chain is built from TRBV5-1 and TRBJ2-7; TRBD2 aligns across 10 bases. The CDR3 contains 14 residues. Germline CDR1 is SGHRS and CDR2 is YFSETQ. Germline trimming cut 4 bases from V and 3 bases from J; bases unmatched to any gene: 4. The CDR3 coding sequence is TGCGCCAGCAGCGTAGCGGGAGGAGGCTACGAGCAGTACTTC. It is translated as CASSVAGGGYEQYF.

The V gene is TRBV18, the J gene TRBJ1-4; 12 positions match TRBD1. With 3 bases clipped from V and 3 bases from J, the junction kept 8 bases outside the gene matches. Germline values: CDR1 KGHSH, CDR2 LQKENI. The CDR3 sequence is 18 residues long. The CDR3 region is CASSPKTGTGGSNEKLFF. CDR3 sequence (DNA): TGTGCCAGCTCACCCAAAACCGGGACAGGGGGCTCTAATGAAAAACTGTTTTTT.

This chain connects TRBV7-9 to TRBJ2-7; TRBD1 aligns across 7 bases. Germline V gives CDR1 SEHNR, CDR2 FQNEAQ (reference sequence). Trimming took 3 bases from V and 3 from J; bases not matched to a gene: 8. The CDR3 has 15 amino acids. The CDR3 loop is CASSLGQPVFYEQYF. Here the CDR3 DNA reads TGTGCCAGCAGCTTGGGACAGCCTGTTTTCTACGAGCAGTACTTC.

The V gene is TRBV28, the J gene TRBJ2-1; TRBD2 agrees at 11 bases. The CDR3 length is 15 residues. The V segment lost 6 bases and the J segment 5 bases; nucleotides outside the gene matches: 6. The germline V gene encodes CDR1 MDHEN and CDR2 SYDVKM. The CDR3, as DNA: TGTGCCAGCAGCTTAGCGGGAGGGAGCCACAATGAGCAGTTCTTC. It specifies CASSLAGGSHNEQFF.

The rearrangement links TRBV30 to TRBJ2-3; 8 bases fit TRBD2. The CDR3 runs to 13 residues. Germline V gives CDR1 GTSNPN, CDR2 SVGIG (reference sequence). J was trimmed by 3 bases and V by 3 bases; bases with no gene match: 2. The CDR3 DNA reads TGTGCCTGGAGGGTAGCGGGAACAGATACGCAGTATTTT. Encoded protein: CAWRVAGTDTQYF.

The count of this clone is one. The junction shows a germline mismatch at one end, possibly a read error. The V and J genes are TRBV7-9 and TRBJ1-4, with unresolved D. The germline gives CDR1 SEHNR, CDR2 FQNEAQ (reference sequence). This CDR3 contains 13 residues. CDR3 sequence: CASGLGPHEKLFF. CDR3 bases: TGTGCCAGCGGCTTGGGCCCCCATGAAAAACTGTTTTTT.

The chain uses TRBV28 and TRBJ2-1; 8 bases line up with TRBD1. Germline CDR1 is MDHEN and CDR2 is SYDVKM. V dropped 3 bases and J dropped 7; count of bases not matched to a gene: 2. This CDR3 is built from 13 residues. This CDR3 is CASSLWTGNEQFF. CDR3 bases: TGTGCCAGCAGTTTGTGGACAGGGAATGAGCAGTTCTTC. Supplemented by reference TRBV28 and TRBJ2-1, the full variable domain reads DVKVTQSSRYLVKRTGEKVFLECVQDMDHENMFWYRQDPGLGLRLIYFSYDVKMKEKGDIPEGYSVSREKKERFSLILESASTNQTSMYLCASSLWTGNEQFFGPGTRLTVL.

The CDR3: CASSPAWGEGRYTQYF. As DNA, the CDR3 is TGTGCCAGCAGCCCGGCCTGGGGGGAGGGGAGGTATACGCAGTATTTT. The J gene is TRBJ2-3, the V gene TRBV7-6, with 7 bases lining up with TRBD2. Germline CDR1 SGHVS, CDR2 FNYEAQ. This CDR3 region has 16 residues. V was clipped by 5 bases and J by 7 bases; unmatched bases: 15.

This clone was seen only a few times. The chain employs TRBV10-3 and TRBJ2-7; D call uncertain. Trimming took off 3 bases at V and 3 bases at J, with 6 bases between the two ends. Germline CDR1 and CDR2: ENHRY and SYGVKD. The CDR3 length is 12 residues. The CDR3 spells CAISDQVYEQYF. The CDR3 DNA reads TGTGCCATCAGTGACCAGGTCTACGAGCAGTACTTC.

The genes are TRBV21-1 and TRBJ1-2. TRBV21-1 is noted as a pseudogene. The length of the CDR3 is 13 residues. DNA for the CDR3: TGTGCCAGCAGCTTGCGGTTTTCAGAAGGCTACACCTTC. Translation gives CASSLRFSEGYTF.

The V call is TRBV28, the J call TRBJ2-3; D gene ambiguous. The germline V and J ends were trimmed by 2 bases and 1 base, with 10 bases remaining between them. This CDR3 is 15 amino acids long. Germline assignment: CDR1 MDHEN and CDR2 SYDVKM. The chain's CDR3 is CASSLSAPGTDTQYF. The DNA for the CDR3 is TGTGCCAGCAGTTTAAGCGCCCCGGGCACAGATACGCAGTATTTT.

The chain joins TRBV10-3 to TRBJ2-7, with D possibly being TRBD1 (6 bases). The CDR3 consists of 14 residues. The V gene lost 4 bases and the J gene lost 5 bases, with 15 bases spanning the gap. Germline V gene sequence: CDR1 ENHRY, CDR2 SYGVKD. CDR3 sequence (DNA): TGTGCCATCAGTGGGAAACAGGGTCGCAACGAGCAGTACTTC. It is translated as CAISGKQGRNEQYF.

V usage is TRBV28 and J usage is TRBJ2-7; D not certain. Germline-derived CDR1 and CDR2 are MDHEN and SYDVKM. The CDR3 is 14 amino acids. Trimming left V 2 bases short and J 2 bases short, with 10 bases between. The CDR3 DNA is TGTGCCAGCAGTTTAACTGGTTATACCTACGAGCAGTACTTC. This sequence encodes CASSLTGYTYEQYF.

The chain recombines TRBV30 with TRBJ1-2, with 9 bases matching TRBD1. Germline V gene data show CDR1 as GTSNPN and CDR2 as SVGIG (reference sequence). This CDR3 spans 15 amino acids. V dropped 2 bases and J dropped 5; count of bases not matched to a gene: 9. DNA of the CDR3: TGTGCCTGGAGTAGCACCGAGACAGGGGGATATGGCTACACCTTC. This gives the protein CAWSSTETGGYGYTF. Supplemented by reference TRBV30 and TRBJ1-2, the full variable domain reads SQTIHQWPATLVQPVGSPLSLECTVEGTSNPNLYWYRQAAGRGLQLLFYSVGIGQISSEVPQNLSASRPQDRQFILSSKKLLLSDSGFYLCAWSSTETGGYGYTFGSGTRLTVV.

V is TRBV7-2 and J is TRBJ2-5; no clear D gene. Germline CDR1 is SGHTA and CDR2 is FQGNSA. CDR3 size: 14 residues. The V end was cut by 1 base, the J end by 7 bases, with 13 bases between. The CDR3 reads CASSLGTVLGTQYF. In nucleotides, the CDR3 is TGTGCCAGCAGCTTAGGGACCGTCCTAGGGACCCAGTACTTC. The full variable domain, its missing parts supplied by reference TRBV7-2 and TRBJ2-5, is GAGVSQSPSNKVTEKGKDVELRCDPISGHTALYWYRQSLGQGLEFLIYFQGNSAPDKSGLPSDRFSAERTGGSVSTLTIQRTQQEDSAVYLCASSLGTVLGTQYFGPGTRLLVL.

The V call is TRBV18, the J call TRBJ2-7; TRBD2 might be the D (5 bases). This CDR3 contains 17 residues. V dropped 4 bases and J dropped 2 bases, with 21 bases sitting between them. Germline CDR1 KGHSH, CDR2 LQKENI. The DNA for the CDR3 is TGTGCCAGCTCACGAGGAATGGGAGCTAGTATAGCCTACGAGCAGTACTTC. The encoded protein is CASSRGMGASIAYEQYF.